Given below is one TCR beta chain in context. Method: immunoSEQ multiplex PCR; TCRdb's copy keeps in-frame clones and lacks some. The repertoire consists of 100,000 to 130,000 clones, with around 87% occurring once and the leading ten covering around 4.5%. This entry is derived from a study of T cell responses to AZD1222 COVID-19 vaccine. This CDR3 has 12 residues. The V gene lost 5 bases and the J gene lost 9 bases, with 13 bases spanning the gap. The source is an adult in good health. Source: peripheral blood, taken on day 0 of AZD1222 vaccination. The V and J genes are TRBV12-3 or TRBV12-4 and TRBJ1-1; a possible D gene is TRBD1 (6 bases). CDR3 coding DNA: TGTGCCAGCAGTCGACCCAGGGGACAAGCTTTCTTT. This codes for CASSRPRGQAFF.